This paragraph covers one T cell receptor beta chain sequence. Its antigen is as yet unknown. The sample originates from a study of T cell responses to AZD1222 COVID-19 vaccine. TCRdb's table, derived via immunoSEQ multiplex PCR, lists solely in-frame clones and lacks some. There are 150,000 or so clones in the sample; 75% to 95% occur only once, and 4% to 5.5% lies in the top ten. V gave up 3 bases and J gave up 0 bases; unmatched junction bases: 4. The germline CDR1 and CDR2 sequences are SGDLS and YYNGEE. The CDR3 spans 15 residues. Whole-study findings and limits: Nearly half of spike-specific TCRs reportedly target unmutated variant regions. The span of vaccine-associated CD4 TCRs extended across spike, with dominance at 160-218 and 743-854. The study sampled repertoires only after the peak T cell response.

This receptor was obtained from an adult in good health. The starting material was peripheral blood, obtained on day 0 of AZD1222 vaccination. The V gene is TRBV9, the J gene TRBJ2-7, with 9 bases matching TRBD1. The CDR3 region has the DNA TGTGCCAGCAGCGCAGAGACAGGGGGCTCCTACGAGCAGTACTTC. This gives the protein CASSAETGGSYEQYF. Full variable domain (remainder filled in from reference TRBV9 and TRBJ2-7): DSGVTQTPKHLITATGQRVTLRCSPRSGDLSVYWYQQSLDQGLQFLIQYYNGEERAKGNILERFSAQQFPDLHSELNLSSLELGDSALYFCASSAETGGSYEQYFGPGTRLTVT.